This TCR beta chain comes out of a study of cytomegalovirus exposure and HLA in healthy donors. Study-level results: Indistinguishability led to the exclusion of some V segments, TRBV6-2 and TRBV6-3 included. A link between a missense DCLRE1C variant and TCR beta V- and J-gene trimming emerged from a later analysis.

60 Vbeta and 13 Jbeta primers were used in PCR. This table comes from immunoSEQ multiplex PCR, and its TCRdb copy is limited to in-frame clones, with some not included. The sample lists about 190,000 clones, about 69% seen once, with approximately 4.8% in the top ten. The CDR3 extends over 18 amino acids. V was clipped by 1 base and J by 0 bases; unmatched bases: 9. Germline V lookup: CDR1 SGHTS, CDR2 YDEGEE. Regarding this clone: Its antigen is undetermined.

The sample comprised PBMCs. This receptor was identified in a man aged 30 to 45 in good health and CMV-seropositive. This rearrangement joins TRBV5-8 to TRBJ2-1; 8 bases align to TRBD2. The CDR3 loop reads CASSLSTSGASSYNEQFF. The CDR3 nucleotides are TGTGCCAGCAGCTTGAGTACTAGCGGAGCGAGCTCCTACAATGAGCAGTTCTTC. The full variable domain, rest sourced from reference TRBV5-8 and TRBJ2-1, is EAGVTQSPTHLIKTRGQQATLRCSPISGHTSVYWYQQALGLGLQFLLWYDEGEERNRGNFPPRFSGRQFPNYSSELNVNALELEDSALYLCASSLSTSGASSYNEQFFGPGTRLTVL.